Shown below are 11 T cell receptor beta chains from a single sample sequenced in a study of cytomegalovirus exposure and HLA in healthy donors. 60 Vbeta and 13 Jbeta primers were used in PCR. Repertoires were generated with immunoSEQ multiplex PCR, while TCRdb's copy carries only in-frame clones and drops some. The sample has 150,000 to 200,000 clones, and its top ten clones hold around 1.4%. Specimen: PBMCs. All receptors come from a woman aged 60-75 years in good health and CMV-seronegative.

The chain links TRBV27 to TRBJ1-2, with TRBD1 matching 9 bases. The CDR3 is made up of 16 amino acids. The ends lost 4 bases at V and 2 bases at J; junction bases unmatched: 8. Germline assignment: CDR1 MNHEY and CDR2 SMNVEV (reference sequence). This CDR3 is CASSSWTGEGNYGYTF. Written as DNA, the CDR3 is TGTGCCAGCAGTTCCTGGACAGGGGAAGGCAACTATGGCTACACCTTC.

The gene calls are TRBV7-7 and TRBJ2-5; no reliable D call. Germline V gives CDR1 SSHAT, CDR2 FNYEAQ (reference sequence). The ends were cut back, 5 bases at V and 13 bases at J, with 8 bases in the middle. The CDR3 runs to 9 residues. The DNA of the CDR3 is TGTGCCAGCAGCCTCCCCCGGTACTTC. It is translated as CASSLPRYF.

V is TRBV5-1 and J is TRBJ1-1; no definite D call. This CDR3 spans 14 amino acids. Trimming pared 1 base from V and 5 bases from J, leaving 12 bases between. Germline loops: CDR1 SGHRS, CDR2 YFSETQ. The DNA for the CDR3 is TGCGCCAGCAGCTTGTTACCAGAGGGTACTGAAGCTTTCTTT. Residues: CASSLLPEGTEAFF.

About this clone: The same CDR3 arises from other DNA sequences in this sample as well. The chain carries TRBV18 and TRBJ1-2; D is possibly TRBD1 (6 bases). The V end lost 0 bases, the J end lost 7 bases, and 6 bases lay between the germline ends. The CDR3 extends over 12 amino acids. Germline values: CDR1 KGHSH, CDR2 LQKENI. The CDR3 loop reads CASSPPGGGYTF. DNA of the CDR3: TGTGCCAGCTCACCACCAGGGGGTGGCTACACCTTC. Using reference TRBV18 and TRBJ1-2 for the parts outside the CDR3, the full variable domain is NAGVMQNPRHLVRRRGQEARLRCSPMKGHSHVYWYRQLPEEGLKFMVYLQKENIIDESGMPKERFSAEFPKEGPSILRIQQVVRGDSAAYFCASSPPGGGYTFGSGTRLTVV.

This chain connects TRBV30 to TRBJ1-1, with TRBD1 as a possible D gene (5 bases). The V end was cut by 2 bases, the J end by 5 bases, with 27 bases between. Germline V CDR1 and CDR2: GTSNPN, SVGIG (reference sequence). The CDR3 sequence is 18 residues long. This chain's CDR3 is CAWSTWGVRRGGGTEAFF. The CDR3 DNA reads TGTGCCTGGAGTACATGGGGCGTAAGGAGGGGCGGCGGGACTGAAGCTTTCTTT. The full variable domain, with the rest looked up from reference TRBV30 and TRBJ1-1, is SQTIHQWPATLVQPVGSPLSLECTVEGTSNPNLYWYRQAAGRGLQLLFYSVGIGQISSEVPQNLSASRPQDRQFILSSKKLLLSDSGFYLCAWSTWGVRRGGGTEAFFGQGTRLTVV.

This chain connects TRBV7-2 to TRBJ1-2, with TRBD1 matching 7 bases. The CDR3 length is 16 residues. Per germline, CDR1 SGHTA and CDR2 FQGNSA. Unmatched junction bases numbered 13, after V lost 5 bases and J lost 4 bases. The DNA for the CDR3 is TGTGCCAGCAGCCGCGATCCGACAGGGATAGTCTATGGCTACACCTTC. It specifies CASSRDPTGIVYGYTF.

The CDR3 DNA reads TGTGCCAGCAGCACAGGGCCGAACACTGAAGCTTTCTTT. Amino acids: CASSTGPNTEAFF. The genes are TRBV9 and TRBJ1-1, with TRBD1 as a possible D gene (6 bases). Looked up from germline, CDR1 is SGDLS and CDR2 is YYNGEE. V lost 4 bases and J 1 base, leaving 8 bases between the germline ends. The CDR3 is 13 residues long.

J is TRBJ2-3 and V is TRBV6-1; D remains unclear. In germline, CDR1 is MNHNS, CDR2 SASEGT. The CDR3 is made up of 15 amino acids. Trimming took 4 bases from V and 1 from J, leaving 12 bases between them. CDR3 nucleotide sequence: TGTGCCAGCAGTGCCTGGTCCCCAGGCACAGATACGCAGTATTTT. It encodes CASSAWSPGTDTQYF.

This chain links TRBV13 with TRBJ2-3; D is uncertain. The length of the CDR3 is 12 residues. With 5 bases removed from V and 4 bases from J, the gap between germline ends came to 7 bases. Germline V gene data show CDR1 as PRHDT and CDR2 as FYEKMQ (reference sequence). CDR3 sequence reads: CASSVTADTQYF. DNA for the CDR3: TGTGCCAGCAGCGTTACGGCAGATACGCAGTATTTT.

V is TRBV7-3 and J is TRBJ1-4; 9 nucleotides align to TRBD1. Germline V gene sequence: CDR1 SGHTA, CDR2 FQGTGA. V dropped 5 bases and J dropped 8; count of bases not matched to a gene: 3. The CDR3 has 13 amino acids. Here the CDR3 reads CASSPGQGEKLFF. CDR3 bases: TGTGCCAGCAGCCCGGGACAGGGCGAAAAACTGTTTTTT.

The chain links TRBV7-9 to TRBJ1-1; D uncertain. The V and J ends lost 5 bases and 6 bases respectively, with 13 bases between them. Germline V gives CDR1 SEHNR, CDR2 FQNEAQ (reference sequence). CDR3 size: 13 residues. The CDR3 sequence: CASSTNELAEAFF. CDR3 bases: TGTGCCAGCAGCACTAACGAACTGGCTGAAGCTTTCTTT.